This T cell receptor (beta chain) was documented in a study of blood T cell repertoires in COVID-19 (TCRdb year 2020). In the study overall: Samples from collaborators originated in the United States, Italy and Spain and spanned both the acute and convalescent phases of COVID-19. The prospective study material was composed of cDNA or gDNA derived from T cells, B-cell-depleted T cells, or PBMCs. Nearly every sample came with metadata listing a de-identified subject ID, COVID-19 status, age in years and sex. Where HLA class I and class II types were available, the types were taken from metadata supplied by the sample provider, not from assay-based typing. A freely available public database, intended as a resource for researchers studying the immune response to SARS-CoV-2, is where the repertoires were released. The dataset comprised deeply sampled blood TCRbeta repertoires from subjects exposed to, actively infected with, or recovered from COVID-19. Samples came from the ongoing ImmuneRACE study (first 160 participants) plus 1,254 subjects from 6 global collaborators. The study at large found these results: Clinical and demographic metadata were provided uncurated, with the amount varying by source and participant.

V was cut back by 6 bases and J by 4 bases, leaving a gap of 16 bases between them. The CDR3 holds 15 amino acids from the cysteine to the phenylalanine. The read is trimmed to its CDR3 DNA, 45 bases read in frame from base 1. CDR1 LNHDA and CDR2 SQIVND were looked up in the germline V gene (reference sequence). As regards this clone: The target of this receptor is not known. Base qualities were left out, and no much larger clone turns up one base away.

Participants in the prospective study were enrolled through a virtual design, were aged about 18 to 100 years, and lived in roughly 24 United States geographic areas. In the prospective study, participants were assigned to cohorts based on the clinical history participants reported in a screening survey and a study questionnaire. Recovered participants in ImmuneRACE Cohort 3 were defined as having two consecutive negative NP/OP PCR tests, clearance from a healthcare professional, or resolution of symptoms. In the prospective study, mobile phlebotomists collected whole blood, serum and a nasopharyngeal or oropharyngeal swab from each participant. Additional blood draws and questionnaires over an approximately 2-month period could optionally be provided by prospective study participants. Before DNA extraction, prospective study blood samples were shipped either frozen or at room temperature. TCRbeta CDR3 regions were amplified from genomic DNA by means of the immunoSEQ Assay, a bias-controlled multiplex PCR. The published analysis was carried out like this. Within the assay, amplification of reference gene primers was used to estimate how many nucleated cells each sample contained. To quantify the absolute abundance of each unique TCRbeta CDR3 rearrangement, sequence reads were collapsed and filtered. For each sample, productive Simpson clonality was calculated as the square root of Simpson's diversity index across productive rearrangements. TCRdb carries this immuneACCESS record with in-frame sequences only. Its versions omit some clonotypes, under half of them owing to an unresolved V gene in the studies checked, with the rest unexplained. V, J and clone size were drawn from that table, and D and trimming were deduced from the DNA. This sample holds about 220,000 clones; just under 85% were observed only once. Roughly 15% of the sample belongs to the ten largest clones.

The sequence came from a man aged 40-50 years who had recovered from COVID-19. Recombination joined TRBV19 with TRBJ2-1, and the D gene may be TRBD2, 8 bases matching. Sequenced material: PBMCs or T cells enriched from blood (not recorded which). The CDR3 here reads CASSREGAPYNEQFF. The nucleotide sequence reads as follows: TGTGCCAGTAGCCGGGAGGGGGCGCCGTACAATGAGCAGTTCTTC.